Below, one TCR beta chain is given with its context. What it binds is unknown. The CDR3 length is 17 residues. V lost 5 bases to trimming and J lost 0 bases, with 17 bases between them. Germline values: CDR1 SGHVS, CDR2 FNYEAQ. The sample originates from a study of T cell repertoires in cytomegalovirus infection. Via MiXCR, TCRdb re-called the reads, giving one row per CDR3 protein. In the table there are tens of thousands of distinct CDR3 sequences, just over 20% of which are singletons. Here the sequenced sample was CD8+ T cells from cultured PBMCs, taken from culture after CMV antigen stimulation. This TCR derives from a human donor in good health (CMV status not recorded). Some clones in this sample may be carry-over from other donors' samples. The chain is built from TRBV7-6 and TRBJ2-1; D possibly corresponds to TRBD2 (7 bases). The CDR3 DNA reads TGTGCCAGCAGCGCGGGGGCTAGCGCGAGCTCCTACAATGAGCAGTTCTTC. It encodes CASSAGASASSYNEQFF. Full variable domain (outside the CDR3, taken from reference TRBV7-6 and TRBJ2-1): GAGVSQSPRYKVTKRGQDVALRCDPISGHVSLYWYRQALGQGPEFLTYFNYEAQQDKSGLPNDRFSAERPEGSISTLTIQRTEQRDSAMYRCASSAGASASSYNEQFFGPGTRLTVL.